This record looks at one TCR beta chain sequence and its context. Its antigen is not identified. Method: immunoSEQ multiplex PCR; TCRdb's copy keeps in-frame clones and lacks some. Of fewer than 120,000 clones in the sample, 89% were seen once. Germline CDR1 and CDR2: SGHAT and FQDESV (reference sequence). Trimming took 5 bases from V and 10 from J; bases not matched to a gene: 11. The length of the CDR3 is 16 residues. The data are from a study of cytomegalovirus exposure and HLA in healthy donors. Study observations and caveats: One later analysis, an examination of the 100 to 150 validation repertoires, found that first-cohort TCR clusters tended to co-occur in them.

The roughly 120-subject validation cohort, separate from the approximately 630-subject first cohort, included the donors. Sample: PBMCs. The receptor comes from a young woman in good health and CMV-seronegative. The V and J genes are TRBV11-1 and TRBJ1-6, with TRBD1 matching over 10 bases. The CDR3 coding sequence is TGTGCCAGCAGCATACGAGACAGGGGGCAGAGCTCACCCCTCCACTTT. It is translated as CASSIRDRGQSSPLHF. The full variable domain, completed using reference TRBV11-1 and TRBJ1-6, is EAEVAQSPRYKITEKSQAVAFWCDPISGHATLYWYRQILGQGPELLVQFQDESVVDDSQLPKDRFSAERLKGVDSTLKIQPAELGDSAMYLCASSIRDRGQSSPLHFGNGTRLTVT.